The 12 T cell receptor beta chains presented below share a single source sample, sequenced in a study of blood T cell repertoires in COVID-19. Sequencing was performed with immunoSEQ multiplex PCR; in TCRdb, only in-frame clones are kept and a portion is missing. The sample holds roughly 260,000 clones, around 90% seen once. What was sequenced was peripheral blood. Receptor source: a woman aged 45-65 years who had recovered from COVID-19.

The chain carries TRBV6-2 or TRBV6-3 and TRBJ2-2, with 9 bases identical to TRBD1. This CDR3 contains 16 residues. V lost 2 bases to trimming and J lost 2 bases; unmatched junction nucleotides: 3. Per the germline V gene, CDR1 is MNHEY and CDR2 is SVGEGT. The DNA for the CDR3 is TGTGCCAGCAGTTACGGGACAGGGATTAACACCGGGGAGCTGTTTTTT. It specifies CASSYGTGINTGELFF.

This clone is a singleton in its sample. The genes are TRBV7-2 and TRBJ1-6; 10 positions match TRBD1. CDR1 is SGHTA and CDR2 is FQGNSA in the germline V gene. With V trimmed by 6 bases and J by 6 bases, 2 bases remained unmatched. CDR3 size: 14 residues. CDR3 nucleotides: TGTGCCAGCAGACGGGACAGGGGTAATTCACCCCTCCACTTT. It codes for CASRRDRGNSPLHF.

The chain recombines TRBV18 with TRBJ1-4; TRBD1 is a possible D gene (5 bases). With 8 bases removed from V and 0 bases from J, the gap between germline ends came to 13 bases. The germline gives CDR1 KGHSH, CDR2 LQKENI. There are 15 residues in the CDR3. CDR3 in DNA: TGTGCCAGCGCGGGGCCTGCTGCAACTAATGAAAAACTGTTTTTT. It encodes CASAGPAATNEKLFF.

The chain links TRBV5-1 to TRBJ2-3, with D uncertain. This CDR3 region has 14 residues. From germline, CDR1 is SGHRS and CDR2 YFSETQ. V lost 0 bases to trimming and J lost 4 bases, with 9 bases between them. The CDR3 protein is CASSLDLLPDTQYF. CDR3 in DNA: TGCGCCAGCAGCTTGGACTTGCTACCAGATACGCAGTATTTT. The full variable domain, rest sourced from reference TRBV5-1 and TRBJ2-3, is KAGVTQTPRYLIKTRGQQVTLSCSPISGHRSVSWYQQTPGQGLQFLFEYFSETQRNKGNFPGRFSGRQFSNSRSEMNVSTLELGDSALYLCASSLDLLPDTQYFGPGTRLTVL.

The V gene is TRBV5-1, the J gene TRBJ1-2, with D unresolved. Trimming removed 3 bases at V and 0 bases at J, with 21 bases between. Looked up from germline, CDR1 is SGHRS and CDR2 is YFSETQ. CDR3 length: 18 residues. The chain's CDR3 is CASSSYRYRDNPNYGYTF. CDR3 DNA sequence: TGCGCCAGCAGCTCCTACCGGTACCGTGATAACCCTAACTATGGCTACACCTTC.

In DNA, the CDR3 is TGTGCCAGCAGCTTTGATTACGGGAGACTCTACGAGCAGTACTTC. It codes for CASSFDYGRLYEQYF. V usage is TRBV7-2 and J usage is TRBJ2-7, with D perhaps matching TRBD2 (6 bases). With 3 bases removed from V and 3 bases from J, the gap between germline ends came to 15 bases. The CDR3 is 15 residues long. Germline loops: CDR1 SGHTA, CDR2 FQGNSA.

The CDR3 is CSVRGQTQYEQYF. CDR3 in DNA: TGCAGCGTTAGGGGACAGACACAGTACGAGCAGTACTTC. This rearrangement joins TRBV29-1 to TRBJ2-7; TRBD1 aligns across 7 bases. The CDR3 has 13 residues. V shed 5 bases and J 4 bases; nucleotides not matched to a gene: 8. Per the germline V gene, CDR1 is SQVTM and CDR2 is ANQGSEA.

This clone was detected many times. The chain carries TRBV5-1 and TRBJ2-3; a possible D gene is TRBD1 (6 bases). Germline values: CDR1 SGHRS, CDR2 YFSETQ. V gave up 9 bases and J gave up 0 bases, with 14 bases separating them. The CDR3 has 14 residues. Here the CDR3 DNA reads TGCGCCACCAAAGGACAGCCAAGCACAGATACGCAGTATTTT. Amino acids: CATKGQPSTDTQYF. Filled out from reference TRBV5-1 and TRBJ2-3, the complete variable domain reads KAGVTQTPRYLIKTRGQQVTLSCSPISGHRSVSWYQQTPGQGLQFLFEYFSETQRNKGNFPGRFSGRQFSNSRSEMNVSTLELGDSALYLCATKGQPSTDTQYFGPGTRLTVL.

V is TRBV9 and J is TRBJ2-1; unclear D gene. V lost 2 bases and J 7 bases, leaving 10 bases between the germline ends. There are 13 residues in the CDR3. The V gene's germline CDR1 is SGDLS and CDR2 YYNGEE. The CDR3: CASSVTDYNEQFF. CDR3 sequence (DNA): TGTGCCAGCAGCGTTACAGATTATAATGAGCAGTTCTTC.

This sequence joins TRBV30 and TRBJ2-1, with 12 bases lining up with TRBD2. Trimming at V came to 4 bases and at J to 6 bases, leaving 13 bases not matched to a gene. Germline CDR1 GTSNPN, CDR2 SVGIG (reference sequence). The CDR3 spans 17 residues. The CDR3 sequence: CAWTTRAGTSGLNEQFF. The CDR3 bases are TGTGCCTGGACTACCCGGGCCGGGACTAGCGGGCTCAATGAGCAGTTCTTC.

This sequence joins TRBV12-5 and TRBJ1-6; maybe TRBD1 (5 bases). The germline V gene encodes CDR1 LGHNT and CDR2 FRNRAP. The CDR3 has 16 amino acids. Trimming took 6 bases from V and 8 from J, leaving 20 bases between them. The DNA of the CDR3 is TGTGCTAGTGGCCACCCCGCGGGGGATTTGCATTCACCCCTCCACTTT. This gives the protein CASGHPAGDLHSPLHF.

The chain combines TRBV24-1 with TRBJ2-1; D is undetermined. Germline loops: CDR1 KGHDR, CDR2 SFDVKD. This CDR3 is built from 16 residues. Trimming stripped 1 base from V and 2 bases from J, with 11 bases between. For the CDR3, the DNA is TGTGCCACCAGTGATTTACCTGCGGCTACCTACAATGAGCAGTTCTTC. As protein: CATSDLPAATYNEQFF.